One and the same sample provided the 22 T cell receptor beta chains below, sequenced in a study of CD8+ T cells in alopecia areata. Extracted from the samples, RNA was reverse transcribed into cDNA to serve as the sequencing template. Profiling relied on immunoSEQ multiplex PCR, and the TCRdb table lists in-frame clones only, not all of them. The sample has 150,000 or so clones, 87% seen once; the top ten hold about 14%. The sequencing here drew on CD8+ T cells sorted from blood, taken at week 0. Receptors were obtained from a human donor with alopecia areata.

The V gene is TRBV7-9, the J gene TRBJ2-5; the D gene is possibly TRBD2 (5 bases). Germline lookup yields CDR1 SEHNR and CDR2 FQNEAQ (reference sequence). This CDR3 has 15 amino acids. Trimming shortened V by 7 bases and J by 1 base, and 16 bases separated the two germline ends. The DNA for the CDR3 is TGTGCCAGCACCCAGCTCGGGGTCCCCCAAGAGACCCAGTACTTC. Translated, it gives CASTQLGVPQETQYF.

The chain joins TRBV5-4 to TRBJ2-2, with 8 bases lining up with TRBD1. The CDR3 contains 14 residues. J lost 7 bases, V lost 7 bases, and 9 bases had no gene match. Germline-derived CDR1 and CDR2 are SGHNT and YYREEE (reference sequence). Here the CDR3 DNA reads TGTGCCAGCGGGAAGACAGGGGATGGCGGGGAGCTGTTTTTT. Its protein is CASGKTGDGGELFF.

The chain joins TRBV6-5 to TRBJ2-1, with 7 positions matching TRBD1. Germline-derived CDR1 and CDR2 are MNHEY and SVGAGI. The CDR3 extends over 11 amino acids. J gave up 14 bases and V 4 bases, and 5 bases lay outside the gene matches. The CDR3 loop is CASSFAGTEFF. The CDR3 nucleotides read TGTGCCAGCAGTTTTGCCGGGACAGAGTTCTTC.

V usage is TRBV7-3 and J usage is TRBJ1-1; D call uncertain. The CDR3 is 15 residues long. The germline gives CDR1 SGHTA, CDR2 FQGTGA. V was pared by 5 bases and J by 0 bases, with 13 bases between. The CDR3 region has the DNA TGTGCCAGCAGCCCCGATGGGGTTATGAACACTGAAGCTTTCTTT. The encoded protein is CASSPDGVMNTEAFF. Full variable domain (missing parts from reference TRBV7-3 and TRBJ1-1): GAGVSQTPSNKVTEKGKYVELRCDPISGHTALYWYRQSLGQGPEFLIYFQGTGAADDSGLPNDRFFAVRPEGSVSTLKIQRTERGDSAVYLCASSPDGVMNTEAFFGQGTRLTVV.

This clone was seen only a few times. This chain uses TRBV27 with TRBJ2-7; 12 positions match TRBD2. The CDR3 is 18 residues long. Trimming at V came to 6 bases and at J to 3 bases, leaving 15 bases not matched to a gene. Germline V gene data show CDR1 as MNHEY and CDR2 as SMNVEV (reference sequence). The chain's CDR3 is CASRGGGLAGQTLYEQYF. CDR3 DNA: TGTGCCAGCAGAGGCGGGGGACTAGCGGGCCAGACCCTCTACGAGCAGTACTTC.

Here the CDR3 reads CASAAAGGTDTQYF. The CDR3 DNA is TGTGCCAGCGCAGCAGCGGGGGGCACAGATACGCAGTATTTT. V gene TRBV18 combines with J gene TRBJ2-3; 8 nucleotides match TRBD2. V lost 8 bases to trimming and J lost 1 base; unmatched junction nucleotides: 5. Germline CDR1 and CDR2: KGHSH and LQKENI. CDR3 length: 14 residues.

The chain couples TRBV7-9 to TRBJ2-2, with TRBD2 identical over 11 bases. The germline CDR1 and CDR2 sequences are SEHNR and FQNEAQ (reference sequence). The V gene end was trimmed by 5 bases and the J gene end by 1 base; junction bases not matched to a gene: 3. The CDR3 extends over 16 amino acids. Here the CDR3 reads CASSPTSGMNTGELFF. In nucleotides, the CDR3 is TGTGCCAGCAGCCCGACTAGCGGGATGAACACCGGGGAGCTGTTTTTT.

This chain joins TRBV11-2 and TRBJ2-1; 7 bases agree with TRBD2. Germline CDR1 is SGHAT and CDR2 is FQNNGV. J was trimmed by 0 bases and V by 1 base; bases with no gene match: 9. CDR3 length: 18 residues. The CDR3 here is CASSLVNGEGSSYNEQFF. CDR3 sequence (DNA): TGTGCCAGCAGCTTAGTTAATGGGGAGGGTAGCTCCTACAATGAGCAGTTCTTC.

The rearrangement links TRBV29-1 to TRBJ2-7, with D perhaps assigned TRBD1 or TRBD2 (6 bases each). Per germline, CDR1 SQVTM and CDR2 ANQGSEA. The germline V and J ends were trimmed by 0 bases and 1 base, with 10 bases remaining between them. The CDR3 sequence is 14 residues long. CDR3: CSVEDRGESYEQYF. In DNA, the CDR3 is TGCAGCGTTGAAGATAGGGGGGAGTCCTACGAGCAGTACTTC.

J is TRBJ1-5 and V is TRBV7-9; D may be TRBD1 (5 bases). Deletions cut 2 bases from V and 7 bases from J, with 15 bases between. This CDR3 region has 15 residues. Per germline, CDR1 SEHNR and CDR2 FQNEAQ (reference sequence). Written as DNA, the CDR3 is TGTGCCAGCAGCTTACCGGGGGAATCAGGCCAGCCCCAGCATTTT. Amino acids: CASSLPGESGQPQHF.

With regard to this clone: Other nucleotide sequences in the sample specify the same CDR3. The V and J genes are TRBV7-9 and TRBJ2-6; TRBD1 might be the D (5 bases). V was clipped by 5 bases and J by 2 bases, with 10 bases between them. This CDR3 contains 15 residues. Germline loops: CDR1 SEHNR, CDR2 FQNEAQ (reference sequence). CDR3 nucleotide sequence: TGTGCCAGCAGCCCTCCAGGGACTGGGGCCAACGTCCTGACTTTC. It codes for CASSPPGTGANVLTF. Full variable domain (rest looked up from reference TRBV7-9 and TRBJ2-6): DTGVSQNPRHKITKRGQNVTFRCDPISEHNRLYWYRQTLGQGPEFLTYFQNEAQLEKSRLLSDRFSAERPKGSFSTLEIQRTEQGDSAMYLCASSPPGTGANVLTFGAGSRLTVL.

V usage is TRBV9 and J usage is TRBJ2-4; TRBD2 is a possible D gene (5 bases). CDR1 SGDLS and CDR2 YYNGEE come from the germline V gene. CDR3 size: 15 residues. The V gene lost 2 bases and the J gene lost 5 bases, with 14 bases spanning the gap. The CDR3 DNA reads as TGTGCCAGCAGCGTTACCTCGGGGTTGGAAAACATTCAGTACTTC. The encoded protein is CASSVTSGLENIQYF.

This chain joins TRBV4-1 and TRBJ2-1, with 15 bases fitting TRBD2. The CDR3 runs to 18 residues. J gave up 4 bases and V 3 bases, and 7 bases lay outside the gene matches. Germline CDR1 and CDR2: MGHRA and YSYEKL. The CDR3 region has the DNA TGCGCCAGCAGCCACCCCACGGGGACTAGCGGGGGGTACAATGAGCAGTTCTTC. Protein product: CASSHPTGTSGGYNEQFF.

The gene calls are TRBV29-1 and TRBJ1-1; 7 bases map to TRBD1. V was clipped by 4 bases and J by 11 bases; unmatched bases: 10. The CDR3 extends over 12 amino acids. Germline V CDR1 and CDR2: SQVTM, ANQGSEA. DNA of the CDR3: TGCAGCGTTGTCGGAGACAGGGCCAAGGCTTTCTTT. It specifies CSVVGDRAKAFF.

This chain uses TRBV29-1 with TRBJ2-1; 7 bases agree with TRBD2. Germline CDR1 reads SQVTM; CDR2 reads ANQGSEA. The CDR3 sequence is 15 residues long. The trim removed 3 bases at V and 1 base at J, leaving 6 bases unmatched. The CDR3 nucleotides are TGCAGCGTTGAGGGCGGGAGAGGATCCTACAATGAGCAGTTCTTC. The encoded protein is CSVEGGRGSYNEQFF.

This clone was found once. V is TRBV7-9 and J is TRBJ2-7; 8 positions match TRBD2. CDR1 and CDR2 (germline): SEHNR, FQNEAQ (reference sequence). CDR3 size: 15 residues. V gave up 1 base and J gave up 5 bases; unmatched junction bases: 7. In DNA, the CDR3 is TGTGCCAGCAGCTTAGGCGGTAGCGGGACGGACGAGCAGTACTTC. Translated: CASSLGGSGTDEQYF.

This clone was detected a few times. CDR3 DNA sequence: TGCAGCGTTGAATTGGCGCGGGAGGGAGGTCTGAATGAGCAGTTCTTC. Protein product: CSVELAREGGLNEQFF. This chain links TRBV29-1 with TRBJ2-1; 9 nucleotides agree with TRBD2. The CDR3 is 16 amino acids. V shed 2 bases and J 7 bases; nucleotides not matched to a gene: 12. From germline, CDR1 is SQVTM and CDR2 ANQGSEA.

This chain links TRBV27 with TRBJ1-5; D might be TRBD1 (6 bases). The CDR3 has 15 amino acids. Deletions cut 0 bases from V and 10 bases from J, with 16 bases between. CDR1 MNHEY and CDR2 SMNVEV come from the germline V gene (reference sequence). In nucleotides, the CDR3 is TGTGCCAGCAGTTTATCGATGGGGGGCGCCCCCCCCCAGCATTTT. It is translated as CASSLSMGGAPPQHF.

The genes are TRBV27 and TRBJ2-7, with D possibly matching TRBD1 (6 bases). The CDR3 totals 15 residues. The V gene's germline CDR1 is MNHEY and CDR2 SMNVEV (reference sequence). Trimming shortened V by 6 bases and J by 4 bases, and 19 bases separated the two germline ends. The CDR3 protein is CASSSIIQGQYEQYF. CDR3 DNA sequence: TGTGCCAGCAGCTCCATAATACAGGGCCAATACGAGCAGTACTTC.

The genes are TRBV7-3 and TRBJ2-7, with 12 bases that match TRBD2. V shed 5 bases, J shed 4 bases, and the junction held 6 bases outside the gene matches. Germline V gives CDR1 SGHTA, CDR2 FQGTGA. This CDR3 is 15 amino acids long. The CDR3 region is CASSPGLAGEYEQYF. The CDR3 DNA follows: TGTGCCAGCAGCCCGGGACTAGCGGGTGAATACGAGCAGTACTTC.

Turning to this clone: The sample has other DNA sequences that encode this CDR3 too. The chain links TRBV4-1 to TRBJ2-7; no clear D. The CDR3 covers 13 residues. Germline lookup yields CDR1 MGHRA and CDR2 YSYEKL. V shed 1 base and J shed 0 bases, with 4 bases lying between them. The CDR3 spells CASSQGDSYEQYF. In DNA form, the CDR3 reads TGCGCCAGCAGCCAAGGCGACTCCTACGAGCAGTACTTC.

The chain uses TRBV19 and TRBJ2-3, with D maybe TRBD2 (5 bases). The germline V gene encodes CDR1 LNHDA and CDR2 SQIVND (reference sequence). This CDR3 comprises 12 residues. Trimming cost V 6 bases and J 4 bases, with 8 bases left between them. The DNA for the CDR3 is TGTGCCAGTAGCCCCGGGGCAGATACGCAGTATTTT. This translates into CASSPGADTQYF.